Given below is one T cell receptor (beta chain) in context. Its recognized antigen is unknown. It has no much larger one-base neighbor in the sample; base qualities were not kept. The source of the sample is a study of identical twins (dated by TCRdb to 2016 to 2018). Regarding the complete study: To test whether fetal clonotypes persist, the study used deep sequencing on TCR alpha and beta repertoires from monozygotic twins, unrelated adults of various ages, and cord blood. To rule out contamination, replicate twin experiments were performed at different times with different library preparation protocols. On the study overall, not on this receptor specifically: Invariant T cells such as MAIT and iNKT could partly confound zero-insertion analyses, though diverse VJ usage argued against this for most clonotypes. Conclusions relied on cross-sectional statistical analysis, since the same donors could not be followed over many years. In beta out-of-frame sequences, excess twin sharing was weaker, because having fewer shared sequences lowered the signal-to-noise ratio. Compared with coincidental sharing between unrelated individuals, an excess of low generation-probability sequences was observed among out-of-frame TCR alpha sequences shared between twins. Recombination models systematically underestimated out-of-frame TCR alpha sharing in monozygotic twins but agreed with sharing between unrelated individuals. Fewer insertions were carried by abundant cord blood beta clonotypes; a weaker similar trend was observed in young adult naive repertoires, while no such trend was observed in memory repertoires.

Only healthy Caucasian donors were included. Three pairs of female monozygotic twins, all aged 18 to 29 years, made up the twin cohort. Peripheral blood mononuclear cells were the source from which RNA for the TCR libraries was isolated. Trimming takes 0 bases from V and 6 bases from J, and the germline ends sit 6 bases apart. The germline V gene specifies SNHLY as CDR1 and FYNNEI as CDR2. Inclusive of the bounding cysteine and phenylalanine, the CDR3 is 13 residues long. Only the CDR3 part of the read is kept: 39 bases, read in frame from the first base. Library construction relied on 5' RACE. Instrument used: Illumina HiSeq 2000. A universal primer binding site was added through template switching, and the final cDNA carried a unique molecular identifier so that TCR cDNA molecules could be counted accurately. Specific primers in the conserved constant-segment region were used to synthesize first-strand cDNA for TCR alpha and beta chains. To control for contamination, every cDNA library carried two barcodes: a SMART-Mk sample barcode plus Illumina barcodes. TruSeq adapter sequences and Illumina sample barcodes were added in two successive PCR steps. The TCR alpha and beta cDNA libraries were sequenced on the Illumina HiSeq platform using custom primers. The authors' analysis ran thus. MiGEC was used to process raw reads and extract unique molecular identifiers, and MiXCR was used to find CDR3 positions. For each individual, recombination models were inferred using an EM algorithm with the repgenHMM and IGoR tools. The tcR package in R was used for shared clonotype analysis, with sharing normalized by the product of cloneset sizes. Out-of-frame nonproductive sequences were analyzed to study raw recombination free of thymic and clonal selection effects. TCRdb ran its own pipeline on the public reads, namely fastp trimming at Q25 and MiXCR clone calling, and kept in-frame beta chains. Identical CDR3 protein sequences are pooled into one entry, listed with their most common genes and DNA. TCRdb's processing, not the authors' own work, is the source of the V and J calls. This sample comprises roughly 770,000 distinct CDR3 sequences, roughly 20% of them detected only once. Under 15% of the sample is in the top ten clones.

In addition, the sample was reused for a study of T cells expressing NK-cell markers. The second study's authors report: In sorted CD3+CD56+NKG2C+, CD3+CD56+NKG2C- and CD3+CD56-NKG2C+ T-cell subsets from several donors, TCR beta-chain repertoires were profiled. Among the eight sequenced donors, only one was HCMV-seronegative, while the other seven were HCMV-seropositive. In several experiments an anti-gammadeltaTCR antibody was added to restrict sorting to alphabetaTCR-expressing T cells. For 6 or 7 donors, the dominant CD3+CD56+NKG2C+ clonotypes were among the top 10 CD8+ clonotypes and accounted for 1.0-7.0% of CD8+ T cells. Those dominant clonotypes were again the most abundant among CD3+CD56-NKG2C+ cells in a few donors, at about 25-60.1%. It remained unclear whether the expanded NKG2C-expressing T cell clones were specific for HCMV antigens. The eight sequenced donors were randomly selected healthy volunteers, three men and five women. A commercial ELISA kit detecting HCMV-specific IgG in serum was used to determine HCMV serostatus. For about 6 donors, bulk peripheral blood T-cell repertoires were additionally sequenced from unsorted PBMC. MIGEC handled demultiplexing of the reads and grouping by UMI, while MiTCR was used to assemble and quantify clonotypes. To exclude erroneous sequences, only TCR cDNA sequences supported by at least two reads were retained. The tcR package was used for downstream repertoire analysis, and clonotypes were matched between fractions using CDR3 nucleotide sequence together with V segment. Antigen specificity was annotated against VDJdb with VDJmatch, allowing one amino acid substitution in CDR3.

The material sequenced was PBMCs. The TCR originated in a woman younger than 30 in good health. In this chain, TRBV2 is recombined with TRBJ1-5; the D segment cannot be called with confidence. The DNA sequence reads TGTGCCAGCAGTGAAGCGGGGTTTCAGCCCCAGCATTTT. The translation is CASSEAGFQPQHF.